This TCR beta chain is from a study of T cells in Graves' hyperthyroidism and ophthalmopathy. Germline V CDR1 and CDR2: LGHDT, YNNKEL (reference sequence). The V and J ends lost 5 bases and 9 bases, in that order; junction bases with no gene match: 3. CDR3 size: 13 residues. Using RNA transcripts as the source, TCR beta CDR3 regions were amplified. An initial round of RT-PCR targeting the TCR CDR3 relied on the HTBI primer set. TCRdb re-called the multiplex PCR reads through MiXCR, storing one row per CDR3 protein. The table includes 500,000 to 600,000 distinct CDR3 sequences, 20% detected once. What was sequenced was blood. The TCR comes from a man in his forties or fifties with Graves' ophthalmopathy. This chain joins TRBV3-1 and TRBJ2-1; 11 bases are shared with TRBD2. Here the CDR3 reads CASSSGTSGEQFF. CDR3 DNA sequence: TGTGCCAGCAGCTCCGGGACTAGCGGTGAGCAGTTCTTC.